This T cell receptor beta chain was captured by sequencing in a study of T cells in Graves' hyperthyroidism and ophthalmopathy. Researchers took RNA transcripts and amplified the TCR beta CDR3 regions from them. HTBI primers were employed in a first-round RT-PCR of the TCR CDR3. One entry per CDR3 protein, called by TCRdb with MiXCR from the multiplex PCR reads. The table includes under 300,000 distinct CDR3 sequences, roughly 15% detected once. Exclusion of a patient resulted from uncontrolled infection, other autoimmune disease, pregnancy or lactation. The table lists this clonotype with many counts. CDR1 is MNHEY and CDR2 is SMNVEV in the germline V gene (reference sequence). Trimming removed 3 bases from V and 5 bases from J; junction bases left unmatched: 8. This CDR3 is built from 15 residues.

This chain joins TRBV27 and TRBJ2-7, with TRBD2 matching 9 bases. Sample: blood. The TCR sequence derives from a woman aged 40 to 50 with Graves' hyperthyroidism that later progressed to Graves' ophthalmopathy. CDR3 amino acids: CASSLMAGGPNEQYF. The CDR3, as DNA: TGTGCCAGCAGTTTGATGGCGGGAGGGCCAAACGAGCAGTACTTC.